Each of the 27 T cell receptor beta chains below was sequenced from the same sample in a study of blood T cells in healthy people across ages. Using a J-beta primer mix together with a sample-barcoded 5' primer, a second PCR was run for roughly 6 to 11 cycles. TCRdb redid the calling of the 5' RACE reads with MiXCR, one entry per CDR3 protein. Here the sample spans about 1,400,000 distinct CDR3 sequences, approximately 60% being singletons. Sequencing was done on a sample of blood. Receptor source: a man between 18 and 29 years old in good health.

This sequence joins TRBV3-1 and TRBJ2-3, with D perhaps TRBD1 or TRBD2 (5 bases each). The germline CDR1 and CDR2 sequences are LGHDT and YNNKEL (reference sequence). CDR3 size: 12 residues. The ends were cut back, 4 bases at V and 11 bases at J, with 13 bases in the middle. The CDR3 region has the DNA TGTGCCAGCAGCCCTTGGGGGACCTGGCAGTATTTT. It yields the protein CASSPWGTWQYF.

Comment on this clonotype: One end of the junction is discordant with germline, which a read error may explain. The CDR3 here is CASSQDLELQWAKNIQHF. CDR3 coding DNA: TGTGCCAGCAGCCAAGATCTGGAGCTCCAGTGGGCCAAAAACATTCAGCACTTC. This chain links TRBV3-1 with TRBJ2-4; no clear D. The CDR3 has 18 residues. The germline gives CDR1 LGHDT, CDR2 YNNKEL (reference sequence).

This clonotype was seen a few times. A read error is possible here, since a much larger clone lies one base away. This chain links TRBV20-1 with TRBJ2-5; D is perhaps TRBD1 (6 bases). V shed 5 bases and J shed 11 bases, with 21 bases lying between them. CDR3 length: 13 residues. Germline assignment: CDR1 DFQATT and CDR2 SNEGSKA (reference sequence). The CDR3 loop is CSAQHAGANEQYF. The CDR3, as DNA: TGCAGTGCTCAACACGCAGGGGCCAATGAGCAGTACTTC.

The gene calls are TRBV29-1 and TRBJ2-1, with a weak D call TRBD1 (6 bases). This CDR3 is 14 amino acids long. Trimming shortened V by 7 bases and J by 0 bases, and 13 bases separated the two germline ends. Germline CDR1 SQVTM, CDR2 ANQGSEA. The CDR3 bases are TGCAGCGGAGGGGGTCCGAGCTCCTACAATGAGCAGTTCTTC. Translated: CSGGGPSSYNEQFF.

CDR3 nucleotide sequence: TGCGCCAGCAGCTTGAGTGAGGGGAGGGCGAACTATGGCTACACCTTC. It translates to CASSLSEGRANYGYTF. This chain uses TRBV5-1 with TRBJ1-2, with D possibly being TRBD1 (5 bases). This CDR3 has 16 residues. Trimming shortened V by 1 base and J by 2 bases, and 15 bases separated the two germline ends. Germline V lookup: CDR1 SGHRS, CDR2 YFSETQ. The entire variable domain, with the rest obtained from reference TRBV5-1 and TRBJ1-2, is as follows: KAGVTQTPRYLIKTRGQQVTLSCSPISGHRSVSWYQQTPGQGLQFLFEYFSETQRNKGNFPGRFSGRQFSNSRSEMNVSTLELGDSALYLCASSLSEGRANYGYTFGSGTRLTVV.

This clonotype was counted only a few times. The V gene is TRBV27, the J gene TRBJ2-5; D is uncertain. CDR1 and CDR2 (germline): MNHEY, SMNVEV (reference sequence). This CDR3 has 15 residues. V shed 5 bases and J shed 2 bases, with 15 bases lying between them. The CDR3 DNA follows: TGTGCCAGCAGTCCAGCTTTAGGGCAGCAAGAGACCCAGTACTTC. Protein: CASSPALGQQETQYF.

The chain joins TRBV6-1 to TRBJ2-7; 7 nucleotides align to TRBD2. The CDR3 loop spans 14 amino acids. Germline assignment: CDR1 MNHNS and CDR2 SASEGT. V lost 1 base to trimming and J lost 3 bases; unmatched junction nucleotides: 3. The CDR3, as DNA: TGTGCCAGCAGTGAAGTGGCTAGCGGCTACGAGCAGTACTTC. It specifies CASSEVASGYEQYF.

In DNA form, the CDR3 reads TGCGCCAGCAGCCAAGATCTAGTAGGGGAGCTGTTTTTT. Protein sequence: CASSQDLVGELFF. This chain uses TRBV4-1 with TRBJ2-2, with D unclear. CDR3 length: 13 amino acids. V lost 0 bases and J lost 8, with 7 bases in between. In germline, CDR1 is MGHRA, CDR2 YSYEKL.

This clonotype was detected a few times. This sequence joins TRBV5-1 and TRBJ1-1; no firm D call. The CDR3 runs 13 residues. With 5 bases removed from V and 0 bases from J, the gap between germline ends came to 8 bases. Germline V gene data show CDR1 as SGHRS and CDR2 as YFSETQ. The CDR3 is CASRREMNTEAFF. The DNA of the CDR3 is TGCGCCAGCAGAAGGGAAATGAACACTGAAGCTTTCTTT.

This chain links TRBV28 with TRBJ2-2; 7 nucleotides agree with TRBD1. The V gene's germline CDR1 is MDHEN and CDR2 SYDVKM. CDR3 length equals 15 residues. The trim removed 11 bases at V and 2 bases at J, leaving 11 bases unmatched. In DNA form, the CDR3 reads TGTGCCGTAGTCTCCGGGACAGACAACACCGGGGAGCTGTTTTTT. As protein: CAVVSGTDNTGELFF.

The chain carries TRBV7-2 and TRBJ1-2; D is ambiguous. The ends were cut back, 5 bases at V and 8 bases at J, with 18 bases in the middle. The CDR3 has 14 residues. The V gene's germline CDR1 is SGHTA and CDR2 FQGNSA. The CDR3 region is CASSPQTGVWGYTF. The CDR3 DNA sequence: TGTGCCAGCAGCCCCCAGACGGGTGTATGGGGCTACACCTTC.

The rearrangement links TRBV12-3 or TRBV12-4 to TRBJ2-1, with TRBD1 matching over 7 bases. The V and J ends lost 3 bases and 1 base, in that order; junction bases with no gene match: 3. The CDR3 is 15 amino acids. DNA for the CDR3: TGTGCCAGCAGTTTGAAGGGGGCGTCCTACAATGAGCAGTTCTTC. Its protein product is CASSLKGASYNEQFF.

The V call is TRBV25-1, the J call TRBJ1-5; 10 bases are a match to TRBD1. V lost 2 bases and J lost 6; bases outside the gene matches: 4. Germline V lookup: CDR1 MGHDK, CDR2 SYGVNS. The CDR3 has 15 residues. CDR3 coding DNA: TGTGCCAGCAGTGAACATGGGGACAGGGGTCAGCCCCAGCATTTT. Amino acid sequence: CASSEHGDRGQPQHF.

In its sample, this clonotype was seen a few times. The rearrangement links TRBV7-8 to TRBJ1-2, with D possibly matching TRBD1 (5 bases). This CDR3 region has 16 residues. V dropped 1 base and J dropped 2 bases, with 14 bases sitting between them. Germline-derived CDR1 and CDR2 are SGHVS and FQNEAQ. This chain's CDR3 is CASSLEGGHENYGYTF. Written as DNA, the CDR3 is TGTGCCAGCAGCTTAGAAGGTGGACACGAAAACTATGGCTACACCTTC.

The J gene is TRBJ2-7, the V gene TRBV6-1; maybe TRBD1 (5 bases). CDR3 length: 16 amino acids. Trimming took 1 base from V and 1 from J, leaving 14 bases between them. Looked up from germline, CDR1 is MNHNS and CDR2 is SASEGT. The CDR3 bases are TGTGCCAGCAGTGAAGTCCAGGGTGGTGGTTCCTACGAGCAGTACTTC. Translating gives CASSEVQGGGSYEQYF.

CDR3 nucleotides: TGCGCCAGCAGCTTGGCCGGGGGCGTCCACTCCTACAATGAGCAGTTCTTC. Its translation is CASSLAGGVHSYNEQFF. The V call is TRBV5-1, the J call TRBJ2-1; D may correspond to TRBD1 or TRBD2 (6 bases each). CDR1 and CDR2 from the germline V gene are SGHRS and YFSETQ. The CDR3 totals 17 residues. V was shortened by 0 bases and J by 0 bases, with 13 bases between the two germline ends. Using reference TRBV5-1 and TRBJ2-1 for the parts outside the CDR3, the full variable domain is KAGVTQTPRYLIKTRGQQVTLSCSPISGHRSVSWYQQTPGQGLQFLFEYFSETQRNKGNFPGRFSGRQFSNSRSEMNVSTLELGDSALYLCASSLAGGVHSYNEQFFGPGTRLTVL.

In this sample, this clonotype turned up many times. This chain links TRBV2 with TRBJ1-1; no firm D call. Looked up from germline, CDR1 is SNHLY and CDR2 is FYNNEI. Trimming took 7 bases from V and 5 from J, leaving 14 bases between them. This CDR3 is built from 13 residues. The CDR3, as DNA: TGTGCCAGCATCGAGACCTGGAAGACTGAAGCTTTCTTT. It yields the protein CASIETWKTEAFF.

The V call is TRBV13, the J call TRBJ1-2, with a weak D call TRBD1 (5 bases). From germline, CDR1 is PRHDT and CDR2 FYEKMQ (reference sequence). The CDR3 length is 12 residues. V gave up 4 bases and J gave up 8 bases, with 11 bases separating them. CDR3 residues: CASSSGTTGYTF. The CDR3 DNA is TGTGCCAGCAGCTCAGGGACGACGGGCTACACCTTC.

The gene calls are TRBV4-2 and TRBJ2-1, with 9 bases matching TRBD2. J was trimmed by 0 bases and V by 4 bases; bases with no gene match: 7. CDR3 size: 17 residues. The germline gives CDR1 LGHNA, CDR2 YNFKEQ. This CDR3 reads CASSLRTSESSYNEQFF. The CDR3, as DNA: TGTGCCAGCAGCCTACGGACTAGCGAGAGCTCCTACAATGAGCAGTTCTTC.

CDR3 residues: CSATLQVPRGIDTQYF. In DNA, the CDR3 is TGCAGTGCTACTTTACAGGTTCCGCGAGGCATAGATACGCAGTATTTT. V is TRBV20-1 and J is TRBJ2-3; a weak D match, TRBD1 (5 bases). The CDR3 is 16 residues long. Trimming took 4 bases from V and 5 from J, leaving 22 bases between them. The germline V gene encodes CDR1 DFQATT and CDR2 SNEGSKA (reference sequence).

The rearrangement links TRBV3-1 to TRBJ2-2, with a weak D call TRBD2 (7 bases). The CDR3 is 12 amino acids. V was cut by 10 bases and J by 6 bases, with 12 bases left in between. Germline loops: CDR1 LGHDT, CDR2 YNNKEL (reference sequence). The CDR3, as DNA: TGTGCCACCAAAGGGGGGGCCGGGGAGCTGTTTTTT. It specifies CATKGGAGELFF. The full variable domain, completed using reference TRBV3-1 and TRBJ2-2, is DTAVSQTPKYLVTQMGNDKSIKCEQNLGHDTMYWYKQDSKKFLKIMFSYNNKELIINETVPNRFSPKSPDKAHLNLHINSLELGDSAVYFCATKGGAGELFFGEGSRLTVL.

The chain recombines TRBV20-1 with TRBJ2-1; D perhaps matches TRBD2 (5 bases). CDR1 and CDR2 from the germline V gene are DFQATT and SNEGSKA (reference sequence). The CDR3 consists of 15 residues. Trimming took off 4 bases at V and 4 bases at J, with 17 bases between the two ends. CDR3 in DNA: TGCAGTGCTAACAGCAATAGCGACCGTTACAATGAGCAGTTCTTC. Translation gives CSANSNSDRYNEQFF.

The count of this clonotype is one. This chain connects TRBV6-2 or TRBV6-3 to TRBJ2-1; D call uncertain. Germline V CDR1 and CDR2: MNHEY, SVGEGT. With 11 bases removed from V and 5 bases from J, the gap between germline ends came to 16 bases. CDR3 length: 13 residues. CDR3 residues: CAATLGPNNEQFF. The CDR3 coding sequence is TGTGCCGCCACCTTAGGTCCCAACAATGAGCAGTTCTTC.

The CDR3 DNA reads TGTGCCAGCAGAATAGGACAGCAAGAGACCCAGTACTTC. Protein product: CASRIGQQETQYF. This chain uses TRBV12-3 or TRBV12-4 with TRBJ2-5; D is possibly TRBD1 (6 bases). Deletions cut 6 bases from V and 2 bases from J, with 10 bases between. CDR3 length: 13 amino acids.

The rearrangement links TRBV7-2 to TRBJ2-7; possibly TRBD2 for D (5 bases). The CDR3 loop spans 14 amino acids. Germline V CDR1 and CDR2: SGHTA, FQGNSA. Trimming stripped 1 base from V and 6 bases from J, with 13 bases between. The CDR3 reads CASSLGRGPGEQYF. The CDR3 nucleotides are TGTGCCAGCAGCTTAGGAAGAGGGCCTGGCGAGCAGTACTTC.

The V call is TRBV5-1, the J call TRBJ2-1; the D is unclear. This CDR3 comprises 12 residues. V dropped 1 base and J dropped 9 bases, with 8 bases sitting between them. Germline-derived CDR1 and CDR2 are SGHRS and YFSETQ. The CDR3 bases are TGCGCCAGCAGCTTGAATCAGCGTGAGCAGTTCTTC. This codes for CASSLNQREQFF.

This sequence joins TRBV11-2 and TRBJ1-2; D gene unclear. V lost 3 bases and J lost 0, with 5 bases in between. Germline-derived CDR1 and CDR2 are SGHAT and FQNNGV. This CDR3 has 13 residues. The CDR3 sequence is CASSFPPNYGYTF. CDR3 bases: TGTGCCAGCAGCTTTCCCCCTAACTATGGCTACACCTTC.